Listed below are T cell receptor beta chains from one sample, sequenced in a study of CD8 T cells in Susac syndrome. TCRdb reprocessed the immunoSEQ multiplex PCR reads via MiXCR and lists one record per CDR3 protein. The sample lists approximately 210,000 distinct CDR3 sequences, about 94% occurring once. Sequenced: CD4+ T cells from PBMCs. The origin of the receptors is a human donor with Susac syndrome. The CDR3 runs from the conserved cysteine through the conserved F or W. Fields, in order: clone size, D gene, V gene, J gene, CDR3 DNA, CDR3 protein. The D gene is left open where the match is weak. Clone size appears in some rows only: once, few, many, or a class for an expanded clone.

.	.	TRBV30	TRBJ1-2	TGTGCCTGGGACCGAACTAACTATGGCTACACCTTC	CAWDRTNYGYTF
.	TRBD2	TRBV7-3	TRBJ2-1	TGTGCCAGCAGCGTCAGAGGAAGCGGGGGGAACAATGAGCAGTTCTTC	CASSVRGSGGNNEQFF
.	.	TRBV7-2	TRBJ1-1	TGTGCCAGCAGCGCAGGCTTTATCAGGGGATCTGAAGCTTTCTTT	CASSAGFIRGSEAFF
.	TRBD1	TRBV20-1	TRBJ1-4	TGCAGTGCTAGAGTTCCCCGACAGGGTGTCGAAAAACTGTTTTTT	CSARVPRQGVEKLFF
.	TRBD2	TRBV9	TRBJ2-3	TGTGCCAGCAGCGTAAGGGGACTAGCGGGGGCCGGCACAGATACGCAGTATTTT	CASSVRGLAGAGTDTQYF
.	TRBD2	TRBV20-1	TRBJ2-1	TGCAGTGCTAGTCGGGGGGGCACGGACAATGAGCAGTTCTTC	CSASRGGTDNEQFF
.	TRBD1	TRBV6-2/TRBV6-3	TRBJ2-7	TGTGCCAGCAGGAACGCGGGACAGGGCGAGCAGTACTTC	CASRNAGQGEQYF
.	.	TRBV14	TRBJ2-7	TGTGCCAGCAGCCAAGGAGGGGGGGTCTACGAGCAGTACTTC	CASSQGGGVYEQYF
.	.	TRBV9	TRBJ2-7	TGTGCCAGCAGCGTAGATTCCGGGGACGAGCAGTACTTC	CASSVDSGDEQYF
.	.	TRBV14	TRBJ2-7	TGTGCCAGCAGCCAAGTCGTCGGGAAGGGGACAAATCCCTACGAGCAGTACTTC	CASSQVVGKGTNPYEQYF
.	.	TRBV12-3/TRBV12-4	TRBJ2-1	TGTGCCAGCACACGACCTTCAGGGGGGGATGAGCAGTTCTTC	CASTRPSGGDEQFF
.	.	TRBV12-3/TRBV12-4	TRBJ2-2	TGTGCCAGCAGTTTACTACAGTTCACCGGGGAGCTGTTTTTT	CASSLLQFTGELFF
.	.	TRBV24-1	TRBJ2-7	TGTGCCACCAGTGAGCGGGACAGCCCCTACGAGCAGTACTTC	CATSERDSPYEQYF
.	.	TRBV20-1	TRBJ1-1	TGCAGTGCTAGGACCGGCAACACTGAAGCTTTCTTT	CSARTGNTEAFF
.	.	TRBV6-5	TRBJ1-6	TGTGCCAGCAGTTACCGGCAGGGCAGGAATTCACCCCTCCACTTT	CASSYRQGRNSPLHF
once	.	TRBV20-1	TRBJ1-4	TGCAGTGCTAGAGATTTCTCGGCGGGACTGTTTTTT	CSARDFSAGLFF
.	TRBD1	TRBV12-3/TRBV12-4	TRBJ1-6	TGTGCCAGCAGTTGGACAGGGGGTTTCGCCTATAATTCACCCCTCCACTTT	CASSWTGGFAYNSPLHF
.	.	TRBV5-1	TRBJ1-2	TGCGCCAGCAGCTCGACACCTGAAAATTATGGCTACACCTTC	CASSSTPENYGYTF
.	.	TRBV20-1	TRBJ2-3	TGCAGTGCGGGCCGGATACAGGATAAGGATTGGACGCAGTATTTT	CSAGRIQDKDWTQYF
.	.	TRBV19	TRBJ1-1	TGTGCCAGTAGTAATCAGGGCCAGACCGCTGAAGCTTTCTTT	CASSNQGQTAEAFF
.	.	TRBV30	TRBJ1-1	TGTGCCTGGAGTGTTAACAGGGCTGGAGGGACTGAAGCTTTCTTT	CAWSVNRAGGTEAFF
.	TRBD1	TRBV28	TRBJ2-5	TGTGCCAGCAGGCAGACAGGGAAAGAAACCCAGTACTTC	CASRQTGKETQYF
once	.	TRBV19	TRBJ1-5	TGTGCCAGTAGTATAGGGGTGGATAGCAATCAGCCCCAGCATTTT	CASSIGVDSNQPQHF
.	.	TRBV4-3	TRBJ1-5	TGCGCCAGCAGCCCCTCCAAAGGAGGCAATCAGCCCCAGCATTTT	CASSPSKGGNQPQHF
.	TRBD2	TRBV5-1	TRBJ2-3	TGCGCCAGCAGCATCCTAGCGGCCTCGGGGACAGATACGCAGTATTTT	CASSILAASGTDTQYF
.	TRBD2	TRBV30	TRBJ2-1	TGTGCCTGGAGTGGACTAGCGGGGGCGAATGAGCAGTTCTTC	CAWSGLAGANEQFF
.	.	TRBV28	TRBJ1-2	TGTGCCAGCAGTTTCGCCACCTATGGCTACACCTTC	CASSFATYGYTF
.	.	TRBV30	TRBJ2-5	TGTGCCTGCACCTCCCTGGGGGGTACGGAGACCCAGTACTTC	CACTSLGGTETQYF
.	TRBD1	TRBV19	TRBJ2-6	TGTGCCAGTAGTCCAGTCCCGGGACAGGGCGCTGGGGCCAACGTCCTGACTTTC	CASSPVPGQGAGANVLTF
.	.	TRBV20-1	TRBJ2-7	TGCAGTGCTAGAGTATACAGTGAGCAGTACTTC	CSARVYSEQYF
.	TRBD1	TRBV10-3	TRBJ2-1	TGTGCCATCAGTGAGGTGGGACAGGGCTACAATGAGCAGTTCTTC	CAISEVGQGYNEQFF
.	.	TRBV12-3/TRBV12-4	TRBJ2-7	TGTGCCAGCAGTTCCTCTAATGCGGTTGACGAGCAGTACTTC	CASSSSNAVDEQYF
.	TRBD2	TRBV2	TRBJ2-1	TGTGCCAGCAGCCTTCTTTCGGGGGGTAACAATGAGCAGTTCTTC	CASSLLSGGNNEQFF
once	.	TRBV29-1	TRBJ2-5	TGCAGCGTGTCGACAGCTCAAGAGACCCGGTACTTC	CSVSTAQETRYF
.	TRBD1	TRBV20-1	TRBJ1-2	TGCAGTGCTAGAGGCAGGGGGCGTCTCAACTATGGCTACACCTTC	CSARGRGRLNYGYTF